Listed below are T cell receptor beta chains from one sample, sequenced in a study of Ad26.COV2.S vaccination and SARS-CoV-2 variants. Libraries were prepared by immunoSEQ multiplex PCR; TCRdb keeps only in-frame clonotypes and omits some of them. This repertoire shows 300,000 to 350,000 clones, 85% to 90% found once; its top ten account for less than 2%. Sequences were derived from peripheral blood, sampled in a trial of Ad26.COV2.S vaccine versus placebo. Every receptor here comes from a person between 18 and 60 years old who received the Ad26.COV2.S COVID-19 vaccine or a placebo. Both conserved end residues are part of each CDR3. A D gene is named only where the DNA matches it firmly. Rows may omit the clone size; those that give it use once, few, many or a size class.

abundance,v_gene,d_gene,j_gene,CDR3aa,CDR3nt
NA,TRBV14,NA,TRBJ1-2,CASSREINYGYTF,TGTGCCAGCAGCCGAGAGATCAACTATGGCTACACCTTC
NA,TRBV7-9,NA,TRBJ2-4,CASSQYGGQRAKNIQYF,TGTGCCAGCAGCCAATACGGGGGTCAGAGGGCCAAAAACATTCAGTACTTC
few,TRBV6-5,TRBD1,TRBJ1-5,CASTTRQGSGQPQHF,TGTGCCAGCACCACAAGACAGGGTTCGGGTCAGCCCCAGCATTTT
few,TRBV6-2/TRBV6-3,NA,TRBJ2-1,CASSYEDGFYNEQFF,TGTGCCAGCAGTTACGAGGACGGATTCTACAATGAGCAGTTCTTC
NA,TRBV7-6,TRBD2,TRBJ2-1,CASSYTSGDYEQFF,TGTGCCAGCAGCTATACTAGCGGGGACTATGAGCAGTTCTTC
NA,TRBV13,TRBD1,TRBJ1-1,CASSSGGGDTEAFF,TGTGCCAGCAGCTCAGGGGGAGGGGACACTGAAGCTTTCTTT
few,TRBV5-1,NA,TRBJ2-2,CASSPGGRTGELFF,TGCGCCAGCAGCCCTGGGGGGCGCACCGGGGAGCTGTTTTTT
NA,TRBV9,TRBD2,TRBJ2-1,CASSPSGGNSYNEQFF,TGTGCCAGCAGTCCTAGCGGGGGGAACTCCTACAATGAGCAGTTCTTC
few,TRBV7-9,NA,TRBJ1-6,CASSLELLGNSPLHF,TGTGCCAGCAGCTTAGAACTCCTCGGTAATTCACCCCTCCACTTT
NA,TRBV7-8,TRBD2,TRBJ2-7,CASVLSGSSYEQYF,TGTGCCAGCGTCCTTAGCGGGTCCTCCTACGAGCAGTACTTC
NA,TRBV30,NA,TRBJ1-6,CAWIPGGYNSPLHF,TGTGCCTGGATACCGGGGGGCTACAATTCACCCCTCCACTTT
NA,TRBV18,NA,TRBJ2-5,CASLRGQQETQYF,TGTGCCAGCCTGCGGGGGCAACAAGAGACCCAGTACTTC
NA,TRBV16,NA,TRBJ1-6,CASSPRDLNSPLHF,TGTGCCAGCAGCCCCCGGGATCTTAATTCACCCCTCCACTTT